This TCR beta chain was obtained from a study of blood T cell repertoires in COVID-19 (dated by TCRdb to about 2020). Broadly, across the study: The collaborator samples originated in the United States, Italy and Spain and spanned the acute and convalescent phases of COVID-19. The samples were drawn from the first 160 participants of the ongoing ImmuneRACE study and from 950 to 1,500 subjects provided by 6 global collaborators. The prospective study material was composed of cDNA or gDNA derived from T cells, B-cell-depleted T cells, or PBMCs. Where available, HLA class I and class II types were taken from metadata supplied by the sample provider and were not determined by assay-based typing. The dataset comprised deeply sampled blood TCRbeta repertoires from subjects exposed to, actively infected with, or recovered from COVID-19. The repertoires were released in a freely available public database intended as a resource for research on the immune response to SARS-CoV-2. Nearly every sample came with metadata listing a de-identified subject ID, COVID-19 status, age in years and sex. Overall results and qualifications from the work: The amount of clinical and demographic metadata varied by source and participant and was provided uncurated.

Taken from the germline V gene, the CDR1 and CDR2 loops are SGHTS and YDEGEE. From the cysteine through the phenylalanine, the CDR3 covers 13 amino acids. The sequence is cut down to CDR3 DNA, 39 bases in frame from base 1. V was cut back by 2 bases and J by 6 bases, leaving a gap of 12 bases between them. This clone has more than one count but fewer than ten. It lacks a known antigen. Base-call qualities are not available, and no considerably larger clone is one nucleotide away. TCRbeta CDR3 regions were amplified from genomic DNA by means of the immunoSEQ Assay, a bias-controlled multiplex PCR. Regarding the original processing steps: The number of nucleated cells in each sample was estimated by amplification of reference gene primers within the assay. To quantify the absolute abundance of each unique TCRbeta CDR3 rearrangement, sequence reads were collapsed and filtered. For each sample, productive Simpson clonality was calculated as the square root of Simpson's diversity index across productive rearrangements. In its TCRdb copy, this immuneACCESS table keeps in-frame sequences only and misses some clones. Where compared with another copy, unresolved V genes explain less than half of these, and the others have no known cause. D and trimming come from the DNA, and the V and J calls and clone size come from that table. In all, the sample holds approximately 61,000 clones, and more than 75% of those were seen once. About 14% of the sample rests with the top ten.

Each collaborating institution followed its own protocols to collect whole blood in K2EDTA tubes. Collaborator samples were shipped for TCRbeta analysis as frozen whole blood, isolated PBMCs, or DNA extracted from either sample type. This clonotype was obtained from a human donor in a cohort sampled during active COVID-19. The sample was peripheral blood. Recombination linked TRBV5-8 to TRBJ2-7; the D gene is unclear. The CDR3 protein sequence reads: CASSFTTRGEQYF. The nucleotides are TGTGCCAGCAGCTTTACTACGCGAGGCGAGCAGTACTTC.